This TCR beta chain was sequenced in a study of cytomegalovirus exposure and HLA in healthy donors listed by TCRdb under 2017. In the study overall: An earlier analysis of approximately 590 of the donors reported 276 Gb of sequence data and about 100 million unique TCR beta sequences from 150 million to 200 million T cells. Roughly 300 gigabases of sequencing data and roughly 81 million unique TCR sequences made up an early release that covered 500 to 700 HLA-typed donors. Of the roughly 390 genotyped donors, approximately 83% fell in the genetic ancestry cluster associated with self-reported Caucasian donors. The study aimed to test whether cataloging public T cell receptors could reveal signatures of past pathogen exposure. The T cell repertoires of around 730 subjects were profiled by immunosequencing and related to cytomegalovirus serostatus. Besides the first cohort of roughly 640 subjects, a separate validation cohort made up of roughly 130 different subjects was used. To predict cytomegalovirus infection status, the study brought together high-throughput TCR immunosequencing, statistical association of individual TCRs with disease status, and machine learning. In a later analysis, previously published TCR beta repertoires from roughly 710 donors were re-analyzed and high-resolution HLA genotyping was added so that TCR occurrence patterns could be studied. The later analysis used no new phenotypic data to find candidate immune exposures, relying instead on TCR beta sequences and their occurrence across donors. To decide whether each TCR beta V gene segment behaved as functional or pseudogenic, an earlier analysis of nearly 600 of the donors relied on high-throughput TCR beta sequencing. Donor age, sex, ethnicity and CMV serostatus were collected together with the repertoire data. In a later genetic analysis, genome-wide SNP genotypes for about three fifths of the 666 donors were used, and that subset was treated as a discovery cohort. All discovery cohort repertoires had been generated on a single sequencing platform. Class I and class II HLA loci were covered by the typing at four-digit resolution. The number of donors typed differed by locus, with 629-630 for A, B, C, DRB1 and DQB1, around 500 for DQA1, approximately 580 for DPA1, and some 470 for DPB1. Because of strong linkage in the cohort, roughly five DR-DQ haplotypes were treated as single units for association and clustering. Across around 400 genotyped donors of the cohort, an average of about 200,000 unique TCR beta nucleotide sequences per donor were sequenced, and roughly a sixth of those sequences were non-productive. Here is what the overall study found, with its caveats: A later genetic analysis reported fewer N-insertions in productive TCRs among donors in an Asian-associated ancestry cluster than the approximately 670-donor mean. The 87-base-pair reads could not distinguish some IMGT-functional V segments, including TRBV6-2 and TRBV6-3, so those segments were excluded. A further reported finding was that TCR beta sequences accurately predicted the HLA-A and HLA-B alleles for most subjects in the first cohort. Presence/absence analyses assumed roughly uniform sequencing depth across donors, an assumption that may not hold. A later analysis found that HLA-associated TCR beta chains were more clonally expanded and had lower generation probabilities than equally common non-associated chains. Linkage disequilibrium might explain the correlated functional status among segregating V segments, but an unknown experimental factor could not be excluded. In a later analysis, several top co-occurrence clusters were reported to appear linked to parvovirus B19, influenza, CMV and Epstein-Barr virus. According to a later analysis, most CMV-associated TCR beta chains appeared to be HLA-restricted, and the HLA associations seemed to be driven largely by CMV exposure. HLA typing was unavailable for some donors at each locus, so association tests used only the typed subset. According to the authors, the approach could potentially be generalized to other disease states and immunological phenotypes. In an earlier analysis of some 500 of the donors, most TCR beta V segments were observed in productive rearrangements about 90% or about 30% of the time, broadly matching IMGT annotations. Because counts were too low, roughly 16 rarely observed V segments, including chromosome 9 orphons, were left out of the earlier analysis of 587 of the donors. The classifier was reported to diagnose cytomegalovirus status with high specificity and sensitivity in both the original cohort and the validation cohort. While some public TCRs were present in many individuals, most TCR sequences turned up only very rarely across donors. An association between a missense DCLRE1C variant and V-gene and J-gene trimming of TCR beta chains was found in a later genetic analysis and replicated in an independent cohort. The study gave a list of some 150 TCR beta chains associated with cytomegalovirus. A later analysis associated 15,000 to 20,000 TCR beta sequences with specific HLA alleles at a false discovery rate of 0.05. Strong co-occurrence of HLA alleles, especially DR and DQ, made assigning TCR associations to individual alleles difficult. A later analysis found that TCR association rates varied across HLA loci, with DRB1 alleles showing the most associated TCRs and HLA-C alleles the fewest. A few of the identified cytomegalovirus-associated TCR beta chains were confirmed in vitro to be specific for cytomegalovirus antigens. CMV serostatus was the only immune exposure information available for the cohort. A cluster of highly shared sequence variants was judged likely to represent a technical artifact of the sequencing pipeline. Only TCR beta chains were sequenced in this cohort, and the absence of alpha or paired-chain data limited detectable features.

Library preparation used the immunoSEQ multiplex PCR assay. A mixture of 60 forward primers for TCR Vbeta segments and 13 reverse primers for TCR Jbeta segments was used in the multiplex PCR. The CDR3 region of rearranged TCR beta genes was amplified from genomic DNA by a multiplex PCR assay. Amplified TCR beta libraries were sequenced as 87-base-pair reads on the Illumina HiSeq System. The published analysis was carried out like this. In a later analysis, about 80 million unique TCR beta chains were counted across the roughly 700 repertoires, and around 10 million of these chains were shared by at least two donors. Raw reads were error-corrected and collapsed into unique sequences with a nearest-neighbor algorithm that merged closely related sequences to remove PCR and sequencing errors. To assign V, D and J gene segments, CDR3 sequences were aligned to IMGT reference sequences. For a sequence to be retained, a match of at least six nucleotides was required to both a V gene segment and a J gene segment. Rearrangements were classified as productive when the CDR3 lacked stop codons and remained in frame with V and J, and all other rearrangements were classified as non-productive. CDR3 was defined by IMGT convention, running from the second conserved V-encoded cysteine to the conserved J-encoded phenylalanine. The earlier analysis of some 550 of the donors excluded any sequence lacking an unambiguous match to a single V gene segment. In an earlier analysis of more than 500 of the donors, a V segment was called functional when productive rearrangements were above 56.7%, and segregating when the standard deviation between donors exceeded 5%. A statistical classification framework was developed to diagnose cytomegalovirus status using the catalog of TCR beta chain sequences. In a later analysis, V and J genes were assigned by comparing TCR nucleotide sequences against IMGT/GENE-DB human TR gene sequences. In a later analysis, CDR3 sequences and most-parsimonious VDJ recombination scenarios were assigned using the TCRdist pipeline. A later analysis defined each TCR beta chain by its CDR3 amino acid sequence plus V-gene family, and excluded reads lacking a unique V-gene family. A later analysis removed 592 highly shared, low-generation-probability nucleotide sequences to deal with suspected cross-contamination and a sequencing artifact. For each public chain, a later analysis derived a clonal expansion index from normalized ranks of inferred template counts within each repertoire. Generation probabilities in a later analysis came from a VDJ recombination model fitted to out-of-frame rearrangements, and those results were checked against IGoR. In a later analysis, TCR-TCR, TCR-HLA and TCR-CMV co-occurrence was scored with hypergeometric tests, and a repertoire-size bias correction was applied to TCR pairs. In a later analysis, false discovery rates were estimated by permuting HLA or CMV assignments 20 times. In a later analysis, co-occurring TCRs were grouped with DBSCAN, and TCRdist sequence similarity was added when clustering was performed within HLA-allele-positive subsets. For co-occurrence clustering, repertoires with fewer than 30,000 or more than 120,000 public chains were excluded, along with a handful of repertoires with anomalous nucleotide sharing. Entries here come from immuneACCESS through TCRdb and include only in-frame sequences with V and J called. Some clones fail to appear in such tables; in the studies checked, an unresolved V gene covers under half of the shortfall, and the cause of the remainder is unknown. V, J and clone size are taken as reported in that table, and D and trimming were inferred from the DNA itself. Present in this sample are 43,000 or so clones, around two thirds of which were seen just once. Of the sample, about 9% falls within the top ten clones.

The cohort consisted of 600 to 750 healthy bone marrow donors. At the time of sampling, all cohort members were nominally healthy, though unrecorded immune exposures were likely present. Of the 600 to 750 cohort members, more than 250 had a positive CMV serostatus and 352 had a negative one, while no CMV serostatus was recorded for the donor. Every donor gave a peripheral blood sample, and the peripheral blood mononuclear cells from that sample were used for TCR beta sequencing. Genomic DNA extraction from the blood cell samples was performed with the Qiagen DNeasy Blood Extraction Kit. CDR1 SGHRS and CDR2 YFSETQ were looked up in the germline V gene. Including cysteine and phenylalanine, the CDR3 has 16 amino acids. Here the CDR3 DNA is all that survives: 48 bases in frame from base 1. Cut back by 0 bases and 0 bases, the V and J ends lie 12 bases apart. Points on this clone: The specificity of this receptor is unknown. Qualities for individual bases were not recorded, and no much larger clone is one base off. This CDR3 is also generated by other DNA sequences in the sample.

The source is a human donor in good health. The chain is made from TRBV5-1 and TRBJ1-2; a confident D gene designation cannot be given. The sample comprised PBMCs. CDR3 loop: CASSLVSTRANYGYTF. The sequenced DNA is TGCGCCAGCAGCTTGGTATCTACTCGAGCTAACTATGGCTACACCTTC. Supplemented by the reference TRBV5-1 and TRBJ1-2 proteins around the CDR3, the complete variable domain is KAGVTQTPRYLIKTRGQQVTLSCSPISGHRSVSWYQQTPGQGLQFLFEYFSETQRNKGNFPGRFSGRQFSNSRSEMNVSTLELGDSALYLCASSLVSTRANYGYTFGSGTRLTVV.